The rows below give T cell receptor beta chains drawn from one sample of a study of regulatory T cells in long-lasting Graves disease. MiXCR, run by TCRdb on the multiplex PCR reads, gives a single entry per CDR3 protein. The data contain about half a million distinct CDR3 sequences, approximately 12% of them singletons. These records were also assigned to another study, of T cells in Graves' hyperthyroidism and ophthalmopathy.

The sample in question was peripheral blood mononuclear cells (PBMCs), obtained at new diagnosis, from a patient treated with antithyroid drugs. Every receptor here comes from a woman younger than 45 with Graves disease. CDR3s include the opening cysteine and the closing phenylalanine or tryptophan. Each record gives: J gene, clone size, V gene, D gene, CDR3 protein. A D gene is named only where the DNA matches it firmly. For some rows the clone size is stated as once, few or many, or as a class when expanded; others skip it.

J gene: TRBJ2-2; clone size: .; V gene: TRBV14; D gene: .; CDR3 protein: CASSHLSEDTGELFF
J gene: TRBJ2-6; clone size: .; V gene: TRBV6-1; D gene: .; CDR3 protein: CASATGANVLTF
J gene: TRBJ1-1; clone size: many; V gene: TRBV6-1; D gene: .; CDR3 protein: CASSEWTRPAEAFF
J gene: TRBJ2-7; clone size: few; V gene: TRBV20-1; D gene: TRBD1; CDR3 protein: CSARGAGTAYSYEQYF
J gene: TRBJ2-3; clone size: .; V gene: TRBV6-2/TRBV6-3; D gene: .; CDR3 protein: CASSSLGGSTDTQYF
J gene: TRBJ1-1; clone size: few; V gene: TRBV7-3; D gene: TRBD1; CDR3 protein: CASSPGTGKAFF
J gene: TRBJ1-5; clone size: many; V gene: TRBV6-1; D gene: TRBD1; CDR3 protein: CASSPQGAWQPQHF
J gene: TRBJ1-2; clone size: few; V gene: TRBV7-9; D gene: .; CDR3 protein: CASRIGQKRGYTF
J gene: TRBJ2-5; clone size: many; V gene: TRBV29-1; D gene: TRBD1; CDR3 protein: CSVEEITGGGETQYF
J gene: TRBJ2-1; clone size: many; V gene: TRBV7-9; D gene: .; CDR3 protein: CASSASTTYNEQFF
J gene: TRBJ2-7; clone size: .; V gene: TRBV30; D gene: TRBD1; CDR3 protein: CAPLRDRRTYEQYF
J gene: .; clone size: few; V gene: TRBV24-1; D gene: .; CDR3 protein: CATSDEWRGYTF
J gene: TRBJ1-1; clone size: .; V gene: TRBV6-2/TRBV6-3; D gene: .; CDR3 protein: CASSYSIIAGLEAFF
J gene: TRBJ1-1; clone size: many; V gene: TRBV27; D gene: .; CDR3 protein: CASGGTVNTEAFF
J gene: TRBJ2-1; clone size: many; V gene: TRBV30; D gene: TRBD1; CDR3 protein: CAWGDRGISYNEQFF
J gene: TRBJ2-7; clone size: many; V gene: TRBV2; D gene: TRBD1; CDR3 protein: CASRMGQGINEQYF
J gene: TRBJ2-1; clone size: .; V gene: TRBV20-1; D gene: .; CDR3 protein: CSARDYNEQFF
J gene: TRBJ2-1; clone size: few; V gene: TRBV14; D gene: TRBD2; CDR3 protein: CASSQVEGRGIYNEQFF
J gene: TRBJ1-5; clone size: many; V gene: TRBV2; D gene: .; CDR3 protein: CASSVDTTAPGPQHF
J gene: TRBJ2-2; clone size: many; V gene: TRBV9; D gene: TRBD1; CDR3 protein: CASSVVPVRGNSNTGELFF
J gene: TRBJ2-3; clone size: few; V gene: TRBV10-3; D gene: .; CDR3 protein: CAIGRGGDTDTQYF
J gene: TRBJ1-4; clone size: .; V gene: TRBV4-3; D gene: .; CDR3 protein: CASSQDPGRVAKLFF
J gene: TRBJ2-1; clone size: many; V gene: TRBV29-1; D gene: TRBD1; CDR3 protein: CSVPRRDRSSYNEQFF
J gene: TRBJ1-1; clone size: many; V gene: TRBV5-1; D gene: TRBD1; CDR3 protein: CASSLYRGLNTEAFF
J gene: TRBJ2-7; clone size: many; V gene: TRBV20-1; D gene: TRBD1; CDR3 protein: CSARTDRGYEQYF